What follows are 18 T cell receptor beta chains derived from one specimen sequenced in a study of shared clonotypes between healthy human individuals. The data were produced by immunoSEQ multiplex PCR, yet TCRdb's version contains in-frame clones alone and is incomplete. Of some 470,000 clones listed, over 65% are singletons. The sequenced sample was PBMCs. The source is a woman aged 40 to 50 in good health. Some clones in this sample may be carry-over from other donors' samples.

This rearrangement joins TRBV28 to TRBJ2-2; 7 nucleotides agree with TRBD2. V lost 5 bases and J lost 5; bases outside the gene matches: 8. The CDR3 covers 15 residues. The germline V gene has CDR1 MDHEN and CDR2 SYDVKM. The CDR3: CASSPQRGLTGELFF. The CDR3 DNA is TGTGCCAGCAGTCCCCAGCGGGGCCTAACCGGGGAGCTGTTTTTT. Full variable domain (rest looked up from reference TRBV28 and TRBJ2-2): DVKVTQSSRYLVKRTGEKVFLECVQDMDHENMFWYRQDPGLGLRLIYFSYDVKMKEKGDIPEGYSVSREKKERFSLILESASTNQTSMYLCASSPQRGLTGELFFGEGSRLTVL.

The rearrangement uses TRBV29-1 and TRBJ1-3; weak D call: TRBD1 (5 bases). V lost 7 bases and J lost 5, with 12 bases in between. CDR1 is SQVTM and CDR2 is ANQGSEA in the germline V gene. There are 12 residues in the CDR3. CDR3 coding DNA: TGCAGCGGTAGGGGAGGAAGAAACACCATATATTTT. It encodes CSGRGGRNTIYF.

V usage is TRBV2 and J usage is TRBJ2-7, with D unclear. Germline lookup yields CDR1 SNHLY and CDR2 FYNNEI. V lost 2 bases and J lost 5, with 13 bases in between. The CDR3 runs 14 residues. In nucleotides, the CDR3 is TGTGCCAGCAGTGAAAACCGGGCAGCTAACGAGCAGTACTTC. Protein sequence: CASSENRAANEQYF.

V is TRBV6-1 and J is TRBJ2-7, with D unclear. CDR1 MNHNS and CDR2 SASEGT come from the germline V gene. V was pared by 3 bases and J by 2 bases, with 8 bases between. This CDR3 is 13 amino acids long. CDR3: CASSDPRTYEQYF. The CDR3 nucleotides read TGTGCCAGCAGTGATCCTAGAACCTACGAGCAGTACTTC.

This clone was found a few times. The genes are TRBV29-1 and TRBJ2-3, with D uncertain. This CDR3 is 13 amino acids long. V was shortened by 3 bases and J by 2 bases, with 9 bases between the two germline ends. The germline V gene encodes CDR1 SQVTM and CDR2 ANQGSEA. The CDR3 sequence: CSVDGPYTDTQYF. CDR3 nucleotides: TGCAGCGTTGACGGGCCCTACACAGATACGCAGTATTTT.

The chain employs TRBV5-8 and TRBJ1-3; possibly TRBD1 for D (6 bases). The V and J ends lost 0 bases and 4 bases respectively, with 11 bases between them. The CDR3 is 15 amino acids. The germline V gene encodes CDR1 SGHTS and CDR2 YDEGEE. The CDR3 sequence is CASSLEGVIGNTIYF. As DNA, the CDR3 is TGTGCCAGCAGCTTGGAGGGGGTGATCGGAAACACCATATATTTT.

The V gene is TRBV28, the J gene TRBJ1-3; D possibly corresponds to TRBD1 (6 bases). The CDR3 extends over 15 amino acids. Trimming removed 6 bases from V and 0 bases from J, with 12 bases in between. CDR1 is MDHEN and CDR2 is SYDVKM in the germline V gene. The CDR3, as DNA: TGTGCCAGCAGGAGCAGGGGCTACTCTGGAAACACCATATATTTT. This encodes CASRSRGYSGNTIYF.

This CDR3 is CASSQNIDTEAFF. The CDR3 nucleotides are TGCGCCAGCAGCCAAAACATCGACACTGAAGCTTTCTTT. The chain recombines TRBV5-1 with TRBJ1-1; D remains ambiguous. CDR1 and CDR2 from the germline V gene are SGHRS and YFSETQ. The length of the CDR3 is 13 residues. Trimming stripped 4 bases from V and 3 bases from J, with 10 bases between.

The chain employs TRBV5-4 and TRBJ2-7; tentatively, D is TRBD2 (6 bases). Germline V gene lookup returns CDR1 SGHNT and CDR2 YYREEE (reference sequence). Trimming stripped 4 bases from V and 4 bases from J, with 12 bases between. The CDR3 loop spans 13 amino acids. The CDR3: CASSAGTGYEQYF. CDR3 nucleotide sequence: TGTGCCAGCAGCGCGGGGACTGGGTACGAGCAGTACTTC. The full variable domain, in which reference TRBV5-4 and TRBJ2-7 provide the parts outside the CDR3, is ETGVTQSPTHLIKTRGQQVTLRCSSQSGHNTVSWYQQALGQGPQFIFQYYREEENGRGNFPPRFSGLQFPNYSSELNVNALELDDSALYLCASSAGTGYEQYFGPGTRLTVT.

The gene calls are TRBV29-1 and TRBJ2-3; perhaps D is TRBD1 or TRBD2 (5 bases each). This CDR3 comprises 13 residues. Trimming shortened V by 8 bases and J by 2 bases, and 14 bases separated the two germline ends. The germline CDR1 and CDR2 sequences are SQVTM and ANQGSEA. The CDR3 DNA reads as TGCAGCCCAGTGAGGGGATCCACAGATACGCAGTATTTT. Translating it yields CSPVRGSTDTQYF.

The chain recombines TRBV10-2 with TRBJ2-3; 7 positions agree with TRBD2. The CDR3 is made up of 16 amino acids. Germline lookup yields CDR1 WSHSY and CDR2 SAAADI. The V segment lost 0 bases and the J segment 2 bases; nucleotides outside the gene matches: 5. The CDR3 region has the DNA TGCGCCAGCAGTGAGTCGGGCGGGAGAGTCACAGATACGCAGTATTTT. The encoded protein is CASSESGGRVTDTQYF.

This sequence joins TRBV4-2 and TRBJ2-1, with TRBD2 identical over 8 bases. This CDR3 has 15 amino acids. CDR1 is LGHNA, CDR2 YNFKEQ, per germline. V dropped 6 bases and J dropped 7; count of bases not matched to a gene: 11. The DNA for the CDR3 is TGTGCCAGCAGTCGCCGAGCGGGAGAGGGTAATGAGCAGTTCTTC. This codes for CASSRRAGEGNEQFF.

V gene TRBV5-3 combines with J gene TRBJ2-7; no clear D gene. TRBV5-3 is flagged as an ORF with uncertain function. This CDR3 has 16 residues. Trimming removed 3 bases at V and 0 bases at J, with 16 bases between. CDR3 region: CARSSKTPLGSYEQYF. In nucleotides, the CDR3 is TGTGCCAGAAGCTCAAAGACCCCCCTCGGCTCCTACGAGCAGTACTTC.

V gene TRBV28 combines with J gene TRBJ1-2, with 10 bases that match TRBD1. CDR3 length equals 15 residues. V lost 3 bases and J lost 6; bases outside the gene matches: 7. Germline lookup yields CDR1 MDHEN and CDR2 SYDVKM. The CDR3, as DNA: TGTGCCAGCAGTTTCTATGGACAGGGGGGAAATGGCTACACCTTC. Translation: CASSFYGQGGNGYTF.

The V gene is TRBV7-9, the J gene TRBJ2-1; no clear D gene. In germline, CDR1 is SEHNR, CDR2 FQNEAQ (reference sequence). The CDR3 has 14 amino acids. Trimming removed 5 bases from V and 6 bases from J, with 14 bases in between. The CDR3 reads CASSPLGSGNEQFF. CDR3 DNA: TGTGCCAGCAGCCCGCTGGGGTCCGGCAATGAGCAGTTCTTC. The variable domain in full, completed from reference TRBV7-9 and TRBJ2-1, reads DTGVSQNPRHKITKRGQNVTFRCDPISEHNRLYWYRQTLGQGPEFLTYFQNEAQLEKSRLLSDRFSAERPKGSFSTLEIQRTEQGDSAMYLCASSPLGSGNEQFFGPGTRLTVL.

A note on this clone: The sample carries other DNA sequences with the same CDR3. This chain uses TRBV19 with TRBJ2-7; D is unclear. Trimming stripped 3 bases from V and 3 bases from J, with 3 bases between. The CDR3 is 11 residues long. Germline V gene sequence: CDR1 LNHDA, CDR2 SQIVND (reference sequence). CDR3 residues: CASSIGYEQYF. The CDR3 DNA follows: TGTGCCAGTAGTATCGGCTACGAGCAGTACTTC.

The chain has TRBV2 and TRBJ1-4, with 7 bases identical to TRBD1. The trim removed 6 bases at V and 8 bases at J, leaving 3 bases unmatched. The CDR3 contains 12 residues. Germline CDR1 SNHLY, CDR2 FYNNEI. The CDR3 DNA sequence: TGTGCCAGCAGCGGGGACAGCGAAAAACTGTTTTTT. Amino acids: CASSGDSEKLFF.

The V gene is TRBV2, the J gene TRBJ2-7, with 10 bases identical to TRBD1. CDR1 and CDR2 from the germline V gene are SNHLY and FYNNEI. The length of the CDR3 is 17 residues. V gave up 1 base and J gave up 7 bases; unmatched junction bases: 13. This CDR3 reads CASSEGLSDRGLREQYF. The DNA for the CDR3 is TGTGCCAGCAGTGAAGGGTTGTCTGACAGGGGGCTGAGGGAGCAGTACTTC. The variable domain in full, completed from reference TRBV2 and TRBJ2-7, reads EPEVTQTPSHQVTQMGQEVILRCVPISNHLYFYWYRQILGQKVEFLVSFYNNEISEKSEIFDDQFSVERPDGSNFTLKIRSTKLEDSAMYFCASSEGLSDRGLREQYFGPGTRLTVT.